The 30 T cell receptor beta chains given below trace back to one sample, sequenced in a study of identifying expanded T cells in peripheral blood. The data were produced by immunoSEQ multiplex PCR, yet TCRdb's version contains in-frame clones alone and is incomplete. The data hold about 80,000 clones, with around nine tenths observed a single time. Sequencing input: blood. The receptor source for this set is a person between 18 and 75 years old in good health.

In this sample, this clone turned up once. This sequence joins TRBV27 and TRBJ2-1; perhaps TRBD2 as D (5 bases). V lost 5 bases to trimming and J lost 0 bases, with 5 bases between them. This CDR3 is built from 13 residues. Looked up from germline, CDR1 is MNHEY and CDR2 is SMNVEV (reference sequence). CDR3 residues: CASSGSSYNEQFF. The CDR3 DNA is TGTGCCAGCAGTGGGAGCTCCTACAATGAGCAGTTCTTC.

In its sample, this clone was seen a few times. The chain is built from TRBV19 and TRBJ1-6; D is possibly TRBD1 (6 bases). Germline CDR1 LNHDA, CDR2 SQIVND (reference sequence). This CDR3 spans 14 amino acids. V was pared by 5 bases and J by 10 bases, with 15 bases between. CDR3 sequence: CASSVQGRESPLHF. In nucleotides, the CDR3 is TGTGCCAGTAGTGTACAGGGAAGGGAATCACCCCTCCACTTT.

The chain combines TRBV12-5 with TRBJ1-5; TRBD1 might be the D (6 bases). This CDR3 is 16 amino acids long. The germline V gene has CDR1 LGHNT and CDR2 FRNRAP. Trimming stripped 6 bases from V and 4 bases from J, with 19 bases between. CDR3 DNA: TGTGCTAGTGGACGGTACGGAAGCAGGGGAAATCAGCCCCAGCATTTT. Protein: CASGRYGSRGNQPQHF.

The chain carries TRBV4-1 and TRBJ2-1; possibly TRBD2 for D (6 bases). Trimming shortened V by 3 bases and J by 7 bases, and 25 bases separated the two germline ends. The CDR3 totals 18 residues. CDR1 and CDR2 from the germline V gene are MGHRA and YSYEKL. CDR3 sequence: CASSHRSNLAAGTNEQFF. DNA for the CDR3: TGCGCCAGCAGCCACCGATCCAACCTCGCGGCAGGGACTAATGAGCAGTTCTTC.

This clone was recorded once. J is TRBJ2-1 and V is TRBV7-9; maybe TRBD1 (6 bases). The V end was cut by 5 bases, the J end by 7 bases, with 15 bases between. The CDR3 length is 14 residues. Germline assignment: CDR1 SEHNR and CDR2 FQNEAQ (reference sequence). In DNA form, the CDR3 reads TGTGCCAGCAGCCCCGGAACCACAGGGAATGAGCAGTTCTTC. Translated: CASSPGTTGNEQFF.

This clone appeared a few times. This chain uses TRBV5-1 with TRBJ2-3; tentatively, D is TRBD2 (5 bases). The CDR3 contains 15 residues. Trimming pared 2 bases from V and 4 bases from J, leaving 14 bases between. In germline, CDR1 is SGHRS, CDR2 YFSETQ. The CDR3 nucleotides read TGCGCCAGCAGCTTAACACCCGGGGAGCCAGATACGCAGTATTTT. This sequence encodes CASSLTPGEPDTQYF.

This chain connects TRBV10-3 to TRBJ1-3; 8 bases map to TRBD1. There are 14 residues in the CDR3. Germline V gene lookup returns CDR1 ENHRY and CDR2 SYGVKD. The V and J ends lost 6 bases and 0 bases, in that order; junction bases with no gene match: 1. The CDR3 nucleotides read TGTGCCATCAGGGACAGGGACTCTGGAAACACCATATATTTT. Protein product: CAIRDRDSGNTIYF.

V usage is TRBV6-1 and J usage is TRBJ1-4; TRBD1 might be the D (5 bases). CDR1 and CDR2 from the germline V gene are MNHNS and SASEGT. CDR3 length equals 13 residues. Trimming cost V 4 bases and J 4 bases, with 7 bases left between them. The CDR3 sequence: CASSGRDNEKLFF. DNA of the CDR3: TGTGCCAGCAGTGGCAGGGATAATGAAAAACTGTTTTTT.

This chain links TRBV7-8 with TRBJ1-5; D might be TRBD1 (5 bases). Trimming removed 1 base from V and 6 bases from J, with 13 bases in between. The CDR3 length is 15 residues. Germline CDR1 SGHVS, CDR2 FQNEAQ. In nucleotides, the CDR3 is TGTGCCAGCAGCTTAGGAGACACGGGACGTCAGCCCCAGCATTTT. This encodes CASSLGDTGRQPQHF.

The chain is built from TRBV5-6 and TRBJ1-3; D gene ambiguous. Trimming removed 2 bases from V and 4 bases from J, with 4 bases in between. Per the germline V gene, CDR1 is SGHDT and CDR2 is YYEEEE. The CDR3 contains 12 residues. The CDR3 sequence is CASSLMGNTIYF. As DNA, the CDR3 is TGTGCCAGCAGCTTAATGGGAAACACCATATATTTT.

The CDR3, as DNA: TGTGCCAGCAGGCCCCAGAACACTGAAGCTTTCTTT. This gives the protein CASRPQNTEAFF. The chain recombines TRBV2 with TRBJ1-1, with unresolved D. Germline values: CDR1 SNHLY, CDR2 FYNNEI. The CDR3 covers 12 residues. V shed 6 bases and J shed 1 base, with 6 bases lying between them.

The chain is built from TRBV7-9 and TRBJ1-1, with D hard to call. Germline CDR1 is SEHNR and CDR2 is FQNEAQ (reference sequence). The length of the CDR3 is 11 residues. The V gene lost 5 bases and the J gene lost 1 base, with 2 bases spanning the gap. This CDR3 is CASSRNTEAFF. The CDR3, as DNA: TGTGCCAGCAGCAGGAACACTGAAGCTTTCTTT.

The rearrangement links TRBV29-1 to TRBJ2-5, with a possible D match to TRBD1 (6 bases). The CDR3 loop spans 13 amino acids. CDR1 and CDR2 from the germline V gene are SQVTM and ANQGSEA. V was trimmed by 6 bases and J by 7 bases, leaving 18 bases between them. The CDR3 region is CSVNQGFGATQYF. Here the CDR3 DNA reads TGCAGCGTGAACCAGGGGTTTGGAGCGACCCAGTACTTC.

In its sample, this clone was seen once. The V call is TRBV6-5, the J call TRBJ2-7; TRBD1 matches 7 bases. J lost 0 bases, V lost 5 bases, and 7 bases had no gene match. Germline assignment: CDR1 MNHEY and CDR2 SVGAGI. CDR3 length equals 15 residues. As DNA, the CDR3 is TGTGCCAGCAGTCATCGACAGGGACCCTCCTACGAGCAGTACTTC. Its protein is CASSHRQGPSYEQYF.

The chain is built from TRBV9 and TRBJ1-2; no firm D call. The CDR3 covers 14 residues. Germline values: CDR1 SGDLS, CDR2 YYNGEE. V was cut by 0 bases and J by 2 bases, with 8 bases left in between. CDR3 sequence: CASSVVPMNYGYTF. DNA for the CDR3: TGTGCCAGCAGCGTAGTTCCGATGAACTATGGCTACACCTTC.

The V gene is TRBV19, the J gene TRBJ1-2, with 7 bases matching TRBD1. Germline CDR1 LNHDA, CDR2 SQIVND (reference sequence). J was trimmed by 5 bases and V by 4 bases; bases with no gene match: 22. CDR3 length: 19 residues. CDR3 loop: CASSSRSRGQTLNLYGYTF. CDR3 nucleotide sequence: TGTGCCAGTAGTAGTAGAAGTAGGGGACAGACGTTAAATTTATATGGCTACACCTTC.

A few counts support this clone. This chain connects TRBV30 to TRBJ1-5; TRBD1 aligns across 7 bases. CDR1 and CDR2 (germline): GTSNPN, SVGIG (reference sequence). There are 13 residues in the CDR3. Trimming at V came to 2 bases and at J to 7 bases, leaving 5 bases not matched to a gene. The CDR3 region has the DNA TGTGCCTGGAGTCGACAGGGTGGGCAGCCCCAGCATTTT. It is translated as CAWSRQGGQPQHF.

DNA for the CDR3: TGTGCCAGCAGTGTGATAGACAACATTCAGTACTTC. Translating it yields CASSVIDNIQYF. The chain is built from TRBV2 and TRBJ2-4; D is ambiguous. This CDR3 is built from 12 residues. V was clipped by 4 bases and J by 7 bases, with 8 bases between them. The germline CDR1 and CDR2 sequences are SNHLY and FYNNEI. The variable domain in full, completed from reference TRBV2 and TRBJ2-4, reads EPEVTQTPSHQVTQMGQEVILRCVPISNHLYFYWYRQILGQKVEFLVSFYNNEISEKSEIFDDQFSVERPDGSNFTLKIRSTKLEDSAMYFCASSVIDNIQYFGAGTRLSVL.

The chain is built from TRBV7-2 and TRBJ2-5, with TRBD2 matching over 10 bases. Germline trimming cut 2 bases from V and 1 base from J; bases unmatched to any gene: 7. Germline loops: CDR1 SGHTA, CDR2 FQGNSA. The CDR3 is 17 amino acids. CDR3 in DNA: TGTGCCAGCAGCTTATCGGCTAGCGGGAGTGGCCAAGAGACCCAGTACTTC. Amino acids: CASSLSASGSGQETQYF.

The chain has TRBV11-2 and TRBJ1-2; 10 nucleotides line up with TRBD1. This CDR3 has 17 residues. Germline trimming cut 5 bases from V and 1 base from J; bases unmatched to any gene: 10. Germline CDR1 is SGHAT and CDR2 is FQNNGV. The CDR3 region has the DNA TGTGCCAGCAGCCCTAGGACAGGGGGAATCGTTAACTATGGCTACACCTTC. Translated, it gives CASSPRTGGIVNYGYTF. Together with reference TRBV11-2 and TRBJ1-2, the CDR3 gives the full variable domain: EAGVAQSPRYKIIEKRQSVAFWCNPISGHATLYWYQQILGQGPKLLIQFQNNGVVDDSQLPKDRFSAERLKGVDSTLKIQPAKLEDSAVYLCASSPRTGGIVNYGYTFGSGTRLTVV.

The V and J genes are TRBV7-2 and TRBJ2-1; 11 bases align to TRBD2. The CDR3 runs to 17 residues. Germline CDR1 SGHTA, CDR2 FQGNSA. Losses at the gene ends were 0 bases for V and 7 bases for J; bases not matched to a gene: 8. The CDR3 DNA reads as TGTGCCAGCAGCTTAGCTCATAGCGGGGGGGCATTTAATGAGCAGTTCTTC. Protein sequence: CASSLAHSGGAFNEQFF.

This chain connects TRBV7-9 to TRBJ1-3; TRBD1 aligns across 7 bases. The CDR3 consists of 16 residues. The V gene's germline CDR1 is SEHNR and CDR2 FQNEAQ (reference sequence). V shed 5 bases and J 0 bases; nucleotides not matched to a gene: 7. As DNA, the CDR3 is TGTGCCAGCAGCATTGGACAGGCGGGCTCTGGAAACACCATATATTTT. This encodes CASSIGQAGSGNTIYF.

This clone showed up just a few times. V gene TRBV28 combines with J gene TRBJ1-6; a possible D gene is TRBD1 (5 bases). Germline V gene lookup returns CDR1 MDHEN and CDR2 SYDVKM. Trimming took 7 bases from V and 1 from J, leaving 8 bases between them. The CDR3 is made up of 14 amino acids. The CDR3 DNA sequence: TGTGCCAGCATCCAGGGTTCCTATAATTCACCCCTCCACTTT. This codes for CASIQGSYNSPLHF.

This chain connects TRBV11-1 to TRBJ1-1, with D maybe TRBD1 (6 bases). This CDR3 is built from 15 residues. Trimming stripped 2 bases from V and 1 base from J, with 11 bases between. Germline loops: CDR1 SGHAT, CDR2 FQDESV (reference sequence). DNA of the CDR3: TGTGCCAGCAGCTTATACGGGACACAGAACACTGAAGCTTTCTTT. It yields the protein CASSLYGTQNTEAFF. Full variable domain (missing parts from reference TRBV11-1 and TRBJ1-1): EAEVAQSPRYKITEKSQAVAFWCDPISGHATLYWYRQILGQGPELLVQFQDESVVDDSQLPKDRFSAERLKGVDSTLKIQPAELGDSAMYLCASSLYGTQNTEAFFGQGTRLTVV.

The chain is built from TRBV25-1 and TRBJ1-2; TRBD1 agrees at 8 bases. This CDR3 is built from 16 residues. Germline V lookup: CDR1 MGHDK, CDR2 SYGVNS. V lost 3 bases and J lost 3; bases outside the gene matches: 9. CDR3 in DNA: TGTGCCAGCAGTGATGGTGGACAGGGAATAGACTATGGCTACACCTTC. It specifies CASSDGGQGIDYGYTF.

The rearrangement uses TRBV7-9 and TRBJ1-4; D is unresolved. This CDR3 region has 13 residues. Germline loops: CDR1 SEHNR, CDR2 FQNEAQ (reference sequence). V was trimmed by 8 bases and J by 3 bases, leaving 10 bases between them. CDR3 in amino acids: CASGIRSNEKLFF. The CDR3 DNA reads TGTGCCAGCGGAATCAGGTCTAATGAAAAACTGTTTTTT.

This chain links TRBV10-3 with TRBJ1-1; D gene ambiguous. The CDR3 is 13 amino acids. Between the trimmed V and J ends, which lost 4 bases and 0 bases, there was a span of 6 bases. The germline V gene has CDR1 ENHRY and CDR2 SYGVKD. The DNA for the CDR3 is TGTGCCATCAGTGGTGGTATGAACACTGAAGCTTTCTTT. Protein: CAISGGMNTEAFF.

V usage is TRBV2 and J usage is TRBJ1-4; the D gene is possibly TRBD1 (6 bases). Germline V lookup: CDR1 SNHLY, CDR2 FYNNEI. V was pared by 1 base and J by 3 bases, with 18 bases between. The CDR3 extends over 18 amino acids. DNA of the CDR3: TGTGCCAGCAGTGAAGGGCCCCGGGGGGGCCCAGCTAATGAAAAACTGTTTTTT. Translating gives CASSEGPRGGPANEKLFF.

The count of this clone is one. V usage is TRBV11-2 and J usage is TRBJ2-3, with TRBD2 matching over 11 bases. CDR1 SGHAT and CDR2 FQNNGV come from the germline V gene. CDR3 length: 18 amino acids. Unmatched junction bases numbered 10, after V lost 4 bases and J lost 1 base. CDR3 sequence (DNA): TGTGCCAGCAGCTCCGCACTAGCGGGAGCCTTTCGCACAGATACGCAGTATTTT. Amino acid sequence: CASSSALAGAFRTDTQYF.

The chain has TRBV5-1 and TRBJ2-2; TRBD2 matches at 7 bases. V was clipped by 1 base and J by 4 bases; unmatched bases: 7. CDR3 length: 16 residues. CDR1 is SGHRS and CDR2 is YFSETQ in the germline V gene. The CDR3 sequence: CASSLSYLAATGELFF. CDR3 in DNA: TGCGCCAGCAGCTTGTCGTACCTAGCGGCCACCGGGGAGCTGTTTTTT.